A single sample is the source of the 31 T cell receptor beta chains below, sequenced in a study of Graves' ophthalmopathy and Graves' hyperthyroidism. The authors amplified TCR beta CDR3 regions from RNA transcripts. The authors performed first-round RT-PCR with HTBI primers and then a second-round multiplex PCR. Each CDR3 protein gets one entry after TCRdb re-called the multiplex PCR reads with MiXCR. This sample yields a few hundred thousand distinct CDR3 sequences, of which roughly 18% are seen a single time; around 1.6% belongs to the top ten. Material: peripheral blood. The receptors derive from a young woman with Graves' ophthalmopathy.

The V call is TRBV13, the J call TRBJ2-2; 8 bases line up with TRBD2. This CDR3 comprises 22 residues. CDR1 and CDR2 from the germline V gene are PRHDT and FYEKMQ (reference sequence). The ends lost 0 bases at V and 0 bases at J; junction bases unmatched: 18. The CDR3 sequence: CASSLGFRLEREMSANTGELFF. CDR3 in DNA: TGTGCCAGCAGCTTAGGTTTTCGGCTCGAGCGGGAGATGTCCGCGAACACCGGGGAGCTGTTTTTT. Combining the CDR3 with reference TRBV13 and TRBJ2-2 gives the whole variable domain AAGVIQSPRHLIKEKRETATLKCYPIPRHDTVYWYQQGPGQDPQFLISFYEKMQSDKGSIPDRFSAQQFSDYHSELNMSSLELGDSALYFCASSLGFRLEREMSANTGELFFGEGSRLTVL.

This clonotype was picked up many times. The rearrangement joins TRBV20-1 to TRBJ2-4; D possibly corresponds to TRBD2 (5 bases). V was pared by 2 bases and J by 0 bases, with 8 bases between. Germline V CDR1 and CDR2: DFQATT, SNEGSKA (reference sequence). CDR3 length: 14 amino acids. This CDR3 reads CSARPGLAKNIQYF. CDR3 DNA: TGCAGTGCTAGACCGGGGTTAGCCAAAAACATTCAGTACTTC.

Many counts were recorded for this clonotype. V gene TRBV6-5 combines with J gene TRBJ2-7; D unresolved. From germline, CDR1 is MNHEY and CDR2 SVGAGI. V was cut by 0 bases and J by 2 bases, with 5 bases left in between. The CDR3 extends over 13 amino acids. The CDR3 DNA reads as TGTGCCAGCAGTTACTCTGGGGCCTACGAGCAGTACTTC. Its translation is CASSYSGAYEQYF.

This clonotype was recorded at least ten times. The genes are TRBV24-1 and TRBJ1-1; D not resolved. This CDR3 has 11 residues. With 2 bases removed from V and 3 bases from J, the gap between germline ends came to 0 bases. The V gene's germline CDR1 is KGHDR and CDR2 SFDVKD. In DNA, the CDR3 is TGTGCCACCAGTGATTACACTGAAGCTTTCTTT. Residues: CATSDYTEAFF.

A single count supports this clonotype. This chain joins TRBV15 and TRBJ1-5, with 10 bases lining up with TRBD1. Losses at the gene ends were 1 base for V and 7 bases for J; bases not matched to a gene: 4. The CDR3 covers 15 residues. Germline loops: CDR1 LNHNV, CDR2 YYDKDF (reference sequence). The CDR3: CATSRGQGASQPQHF. CDR3 DNA sequence: TGTGCCACCAGCAGAGGACAGGGGGCAAGCCAGCCCCAGCATTTT. Full variable domain (missing parts from reference TRBV15 and TRBJ1-5): DAMVIQNPRYQVTQFGKPVTLSCSQTLNHNVMYWYQQKSSQAPKLLFHYYDKDFNNEADTPDNFQSRRPNTSFCFLDIRSPGLGDTAMYLCATSRGQGASQPQHFGDGTRLSIL.

This clonotype was counted ten times or more. The chain combines TRBV12-3 or TRBV12-4 with TRBJ1-5, with 8 bases matching TRBD1. J lost 4 bases, V lost 6 bases, and 5 bases had no gene match. The CDR3 is 14 amino acids. The DNA for the CDR3 is TGTGCCAGCAGCCCGGACAGGGAAAATCAGCCCCAGCATTTT. Translating it yields CASSPDRENQPQHF.

In its sample, this clonotype was seen many times. The chain recombines TRBV19 with TRBJ1-1; the D is unclear. CDR1 is LNHDA, CDR2 SQIVND, per germline (reference sequence). This CDR3 spans 14 amino acids. Trimming left V 8 bases short and J 1 base short, with 14 bases between. The DNA for the CDR3 is TGTGCCAGTTCGAACGGGAGGCAGAACACTGAAGCTTTCTTT. Residues: CASSNGRQNTEAFF.

The sample holds a few counts of this clonotype. The V and J genes are TRBV3-1 and TRBJ2-5; 8 positions agree with TRBD2. The CDR3 has 16 amino acids. Germline V CDR1 and CDR2: LGHDT, YNNKEL (reference sequence). Trimming at V came to 3 bases and at J to 5 bases, leaving 11 bases not matched to a gene. The DNA for the CDR3 is TGTGCCAGCAGCCAGGGCCAGCGGGGGCCCCTGGAGACCCAGTACTTC. Translated: CASSQGQRGPLETQYF.

This clonotype was counted ten times or more. This chain joins TRBV19 and TRBJ1-1; D is unclear. The germline gives CDR1 LNHDA, CDR2 SQIVND (reference sequence). V was cut by 3 bases and J by 5 bases, with 13 bases left in between. The CDR3 has 14 residues. CDR3 in amino acids: CASSIRHLGTEAFF. Written as DNA, the CDR3 is TGTGCCAGTAGTATTCGACATTTGGGAACTGAAGCTTTCTTT.

This clonotype was seen many times. J is TRBJ2-5 and V is TRBV29-1; a possible D gene is TRBD1 (7 bases). CDR1 SQVTM and CDR2 ANQGSEA come from the germline V gene. This CDR3 has 15 amino acids. Trimming stripped 1 base from V and 2 bases from J, with 14 bases between. CDR3 DNA sequence: TGCAGCGTTGAAGTCCAGGGGGACTGGCAAGAGACCCAGTACTTC. It codes for CSVEVQGDWQETQYF.

This clonotype has at least ten counts. The V and J genes are TRBV6-5 and TRBJ2-6, with D perhaps TRBD1 (5 bases). This CDR3 region has 15 residues. Germline values: CDR1 MNHEY, CDR2 SVGAGI. Between the trimmed V and J ends, which lost 2 bases and 2 bases, there was a span of 7 bases. CDR3 sequence: CASSYRTTGANVLTF. DNA for the CDR3: TGTGCCAGCAGTTACAGGACAACTGGGGCCAACGTCCTGACTTTC.

This clonotype was found once. This chain joins TRBV6-5 and TRBJ2-2; no definite D call. Germline CDR1 reads MNHEY; CDR2 reads SVGAGI. Trimming removed 0 bases from V and 0 bases from J, with 11 bases in between. The CDR3 covers 17 residues. The CDR3 region has the DNA TGTGCCAGCAGTTACTCGAGTTGGCGAGCGAACACCGGGGAGCTGTTTTTT. Translating gives CASSYSSWRANTGELFF.

The table lists this clonotype with many counts. The rearrangement joins TRBV27 to TRBJ2-7; D call uncertain. Deletions cut 0 bases from V and 2 bases from J, with 8 bases between. Per germline, CDR1 MNHEY and CDR2 SMNVEV (reference sequence). CDR3 length equals 14 residues. The CDR3 coding sequence is TGTGCCAGCAGTTTATCATCCGGACCCTACGAGCAGTACTTC. Protein: CASSLSSGPYEQYF.

This clonotype has at least ten counts. The chain carries TRBV30 and TRBJ1-5; D call uncertain. The germline V gene has CDR1 GTSNPN and CDR2 SVGIG (reference sequence). The CDR3 has 14 amino acids. V was pared by 2 bases and J by 2 bases, with 10 bases between. The CDR3 bases are TGTGCCTGGAGTTTGGGGAACGGCAATCAGCCCCAGCATTTT. Amino acid sequence: CAWSLGNGNQPQHF.

This clonotype was counted at least ten times. This chain joins TRBV7-2 and TRBJ1-2; D is undetermined. CDR1 is SGHTA, CDR2 FQGNSA, per germline. This CDR3 region has 12 residues. The V gene lost 1 base and the J gene lost 8 bases, with 8 bases spanning the gap. This CDR3 reads CASSLERAGYTF. DNA for the CDR3: TGTGCCAGCAGCTTAGAAAGGGCGGGCTACACCTTC.

The rearrangement uses TRBV28 and TRBJ1-2, with D possibly matching TRBD1 (5 bases). V was cut by 3 bases and J by 8 bases, with 10 bases left in between. This CDR3 spans 12 amino acids. Germline CDR1 MDHEN, CDR2 SYDVKM. The CDR3 loop reads CASSLRGEGYTF. CDR3 in DNA: TGTGCCAGCAGTTTGAGGGGTGAGGGCTACACCTTC.

This clonotype was counted at least ten times. The chain joins TRBV5-1 to TRBJ2-7, with 7 bases fitting TRBD1. V lost 5 bases to trimming and J lost 2 bases; unmatched junction nucleotides: 7. The CDR3 has 14 residues. Germline V lookup: CDR1 SGHRS, CDR2 YFSETQ. The CDR3 DNA is TGCGCCAGCAGTTCAAACAGGGGAGCCTACGAGCAGTACTTC. It codes for CASSSNRGAYEQYF.

This CDR3 is CASSLPRQGPSMNTEAFF. CDR3 DNA sequence: TGTGCCAGCTCTCTCCCGAGACAGGGACCCTCCATGAACACTGAAGCTTTCTTT. This chain uses TRBV2 with TRBJ1-1, with 7 positions matching TRBD1. This CDR3 has 18 amino acids. J was trimmed by 0 bases and V by 8 bases; bases with no gene match: 18. Germline V gives CDR1 SNHLY, CDR2 FYNNEI.

The J gene is TRBJ2-7, the V gene TRBV12-3 or TRBV12-4; D call uncertain. The CDR3 runs 13 residues. The V and J ends lost 6 bases and 3 bases respectively, with 12 bases between them. CDR3 sequence reads: CASSPRLNYEQYF. The CDR3 DNA reads as TGTGCCAGCAGCCCTAGACTGAACTACGAGCAGTACTTC.

This clonotype was detected many times. The V and J genes are TRBV18 and TRBJ2-7, with a possible D match to TRBD2 (5 bases). Trimming left V 3 bases short and J 5 bases short, with 17 bases between. Germline assignment: CDR1 KGHSH and CDR2 LQKENI. The CDR3 runs to 15 residues. Written as DNA, the CDR3 is TGTGCCAGCTCACCTACCTTCGGGGAAAGGAACGAGCAGTACTTC. Translating gives CASSPTFGERNEQYF.

This clonotype was recorded many times. The chain employs TRBV9 and TRBJ1-1; D gene uncertain. Germline V gives CDR1 SGDLS, CDR2 YYNGEE. Trimming shortened V by 1 base and J by 1 base, and 11 bases separated the two germline ends. This CDR3 region has 15 residues. CDR3 coding DNA: TGTGCCAGCAGCGTAAGTCCATGGCCGAACACTGAAGCTTTCTTT. The encoded protein is CASSVSPWPNTEAFF.

The chain couples TRBV30 to TRBJ2-7; weak D call: TRBD1 (6 bases). Germline V CDR1 and CDR2: GTSNPN, SVGIG (reference sequence). V was cut by 3 bases and J by 1 base, with 13 bases left in between. The length of the CDR3 is 14 residues. The CDR3 spells CAWSLLGASYEQYF. CDR3 DNA sequence: TGTGCCTGGAGCCTTCTGGGGGCTTCCTACGAGCAGTACTTC. The full variable domain, in which reference TRBV30 and TRBJ2-7 provide the parts outside the CDR3, is SQTIHQWPATLVQPVGSPLSLECTVEGTSNPNLYWYRQAAGRGLQLLFYSVGIGQISSEVPQNLSASRPQDRQFILSSKKLLLSDSGFYLCAWSLLGASYEQYFGPGTRLTVT.

The rearrangement joins TRBV12-3 or TRBV12-4 to TRBJ1-1; D is unclear. The CDR3 is 12 amino acids. Trimming pared 8 bases from V and 4 bases from J, leaving 11 bases between. The CDR3 sequence: CASGEGGTEAFF. DNA of the CDR3: TGTGCCAGCGGGGAGGGAGGCACTGAAGCTTTCTTT.

This clonotype occurred many times. The chain has TRBV10-3 and TRBJ2-7, with 9 bases fitting TRBD1. From germline, CDR1 is ENHRY and CDR2 SYGVKD. The V segment lost 6 bases and the J segment 5 bases; nucleotides outside the gene matches: 11. The CDR3 runs 15 residues. The CDR3: CAIRSPGQGNNEQYF. The DNA for the CDR3 is TGTGCCATCAGGTCACCGGGACAGGGCAATAACGAGCAGTACTTC.

CDR3 protein: CATSRAQETQYF. The CDR3 coding sequence is TGTGCCACCAGCAGAGCTCAAGAGACCCAGTACTTC. The V call is TRBV15, the J call TRBJ2-5; D is ambiguous. V gave up 1 base and J gave up 2 bases, with 2 bases separating them. This CDR3 is built from 12 residues. From germline, CDR1 is LNHNV and CDR2 YYDKDF (reference sequence).

This clonotype has a count of ten or more. The chain combines TRBV6-1 with TRBJ1-2; D call uncertain. Germline CDR1 MNHNS, CDR2 SASEGT. The CDR3 loop spans 14 amino acids. The V gene lost 2 bases and the J gene lost 8 bases, with 15 bases spanning the gap. CDR3 protein: CASSERGMPVGYTF. In DNA, the CDR3 is TGTGCCAGCAGTGAACGGGGTATGCCTGTGGGCTACACCTTC.

This clonotype was counted ten times or more. The chain couples TRBV6-2 or TRBV6-3 to TRBJ1-1, with D possibly matching TRBD1 (6 bases). This CDR3 region has 12 residues. Germline CDR1 reads MNHEY; CDR2 reads SVGEGT. Trimming removed 0 bases from V and 11 bases from J, with 10 bases in between. The CDR3: CASSYSPGEAFF. For the CDR3, the DNA is TGTGCCAGCAGTTACTCGCCAGGGGAGGCTTTCTTT.

This clonotype was seen many times. J is TRBJ1-2 and V is TRBV2; D perhaps matches TRBD1 (6 bases). The CDR3 contains 12 residues. CDR1 and CDR2 (germline): SNHLY, FYNNEI. The V gene lost 8 bases and the J gene lost 6 bases, with 13 bases spanning the gap. The DNA for the CDR3 is TGTGCCAGCCAGGGGCCCGGCGATGGCTACACCTTC. Amino acid sequence: CASQGPGDGYTF.

This clonotype has at least ten counts. This chain joins TRBV2 and TRBJ2-7; D is undetermined. Trimming removed 4 bases from V and 5 bases from J, with 9 bases in between. The CDR3 length is 12 residues. In germline, CDR1 is SNHLY, CDR2 FYNNEI. CDR3 amino acids: CASSGGSNEQYF. The CDR3 bases are TGTGCCAGCAGTGGGGGTAGTAACGAGCAGTACTTC.

This clonotype was seen at least ten times. The rearrangement joins TRBV29-1 to TRBJ2-7; possible D gene TRBD1, 6 bases. Germline CDR1 reads SQVTM; CDR2 reads ANQGSEA. This CDR3 spans 13 amino acids. Trimming removed 4 bases from V and 7 bases from J, with 17 bases in between. CDR3 coding DNA: TGCAGCGTTGCTAGGCAGGGGTTGCGGGAGCAGTACTTC. Its translation: CSVARQGLREQYF.

Ten or more counts support this clonotype. J is TRBJ1-5 and V is TRBV7-8, with unresolved D. The CDR3 is made up of 13 amino acids. Per the germline V gene, CDR1 is SGHVS and CDR2 is FQNEAQ. Deletions cut 2 bases from V and 5 bases from J, with 7 bases between. CDR3 in amino acids: CASSLHVDQPQHF. The CDR3 coding sequence is TGTGCCAGCAGCTTACACGTAGATCAGCCCCAGCATTTT.